A selection of T cell receptor beta chains follows, all from one sample in a study of cytomegalovirus exposure and HLA in healthy donors. Method: immunoSEQ multiplex PCR; TCRdb's copy keeps in-frame clones and lacks some. In the table there are approximately 74,000 clones, roughly 80% of which are singletons. The sample comprised PBMCs. The receptors shown here come from a middle-aged woman in good health and CMV-seronegative. The CDR3 runs from the conserved cysteine through the conserved F or W. A D gene is named only where the DNA matches it firmly. Expanded clones get a size class; other rows say once, few or many, or leave the size out.

>TRBV15|few|TRBD2|TRBJ2-5
TGTGCCACCAGCAGAGATCGGGAGGGACAAGAGACCCAGTACTTC
CATSRDREGQETQYF
>TRBV7-6|NA|NA|TRBJ2-5
TGTGCCAGCAGCCGTGGCGACTTTCAAGAGACCCAGTACTTC
CASSRGDFQETQYF
>TRBV7-2|NA|NA|TRBJ1-3
TGTGCCAGCAGCTTAGTGCCGGTCTCTGGAAACACCATATATTTT
CASSLVPVSGNTIYF
>TRBV4-3|NA|TRBD2|TRBJ2-2
TGCGCCAGCAGCCCCGCCCGCGGGGGTGGGGGCGGGGAGCTGTTTTTT
CASSPARGGGGGELFF
>TRBV6-5|NA|TRBD2|TRBJ2-1
TGTGCCAGCAGCCTTAGCGGGATTCTCAACAATGAGCAGTTCTTC
CASSLSGILNNEQFF
>TRBV18|NA|TRBD1|TRBJ2-7
TGTGCCAGCTCTCAGGGGACAGGCAGCTCCTACGAGCAGTACTTC
CASSQGTGSSYEQYF
>TRBV27|NA|NA|TRBJ2-7
TGTGCCAGCAGAGCAACAGGGTTCTACGAGCAGTACTTC
CASRATGFYEQYF
>TRBV7-9|NA|NA|TRBJ1-4
TGTGCCAGCAGCGGGGGAGGGCGGGTGGGTGAAAAACTGTTTTTT
CASSGGGRVGEKLFF
>TRBV11-2|few|TRBD2|TRBJ2-5
TGTGCCAGCAGCAGGAGCGGGGAGAGGGGAGAGACCCAGTACTTC
CASSRSGERGETQYF
>TRBV5-6|NA|TRBD1|TRBJ2-1
TGTGCCAGCAGCTTGGTGGGACAGGGGGCCGGTCAGTTCTTC
CASSLVGQGAGQFF
>TRBV18|once|TRBD1|TRBJ1-4
TGTGCCAGCTCCCTCGACAGGGACAGTGAAAAACTGTTTTTT
CASSLDRDSEKLFF
>TRBV28|once|NA|TRBJ1-4
TGTGCCAGCAGTTTAAGACATCAGGGTGAAAAACTGTTTTTT
CASSLRHQGEKLFF
>TRBV5-1|NA|NA|TRBJ2-3
TGCGCCAGCAGCTTGGTGGGGGGGCAGACAGATACGCAGTATTTT
CASSLVGGQTDTQYF
>TRBV9|few|TRBD2|TRBJ2-1
TGTGCCAGCAGCGGAGCGGGAGGGCCCTACAATGAGCAGTTCTTC
CASSGAGGPYNEQFF
>TRBV19|NA|NA|TRBJ1-6
TGTGCCAGTAGTATAGATCTGATGAGAGCGGACTCACAGAGATATAATTCACCCCTCCACTTT
CASSIDLMRADSQRYNSPLHF
>TRBV7-9|NA|TRBD1|TRBJ2-5
TGTGCCAGCAGCTTAGGACTAACAGGGGTCCAAGAGACCCAGTACTTC
CASSLGLTGVQETQYF
>TRBV7-9|NA|NA|TRBJ1-1
TGTGCCAGCAGCGTAAGGACAGAGAACACTGAAGCTTTCTTT
CASSVRTENTEAFF
>TRBV10-1|NA|TRBD2|TRBJ2-4
TGCGCCAGCAGTGAGTCGGGAGGGACCAAAAACATTCAGTACTTC
CASSESGGTKNIQYF
>TRBV30|NA|TRBD2|TRBJ2-1
TGTGCCTGGAGTCGGGGACTAGCGGGAGGCAATGAGCAGTTCTTC
CAWSRGLAGGNEQFF
>TRBV18|NA|NA|TRBJ2-2
TGTGCCAGCTCACCGAACGCGGGGGCAAACACCGGGGAGCTGTTTTTT
CASSPNAGANTGELFF
>TRBV7-7|NA|TRBD1|TRBJ2-5
TGTGCTAGCAGCGTTGGACAGGGGGCCCAAGAGACCCAGTACTTC
CASSVGQGAQETQYF
>TRBV4-2|NA|NA|TRBJ1-1
TGTGCCAGCAGCCGAGTCCAGGGGACCACTGAAGCTTTCTTT
CASSRVQGTTEAFF
>TRBV6-5|few|NA|TRBJ1-4
TGTGCCAGCAGTACGGGGAGCTACGAAAAACTGTTTTTT
CASSTGSYEKLFF
>TRBV6-1|few|NA|TRBJ1-1
TGTGCCAGCAGTGAACTCCGGGGCACTGAAGCTTTCTTT
CASSELRGTEAFF
>TRBV5-6|NA|TRBD1|TRBJ2-7
TGTGCCAGCAGCTTGCGACAGGGGATTTCCTACGAGCAGTACTTC
CASSLRQGISYEQYF
>TRBV5-1|NA|NA|TRBJ1-1
TGCGCCAGCAGCACCGGGAGAGACACTGAAGCTTTCTTT
CASSTGRDTEAFF
>TRBV5-4|NA|NA|TRBJ1-5
TGTGCCAGCAGCTTGGAGCCGCGGCAGCCCCAGCATTTT
CASSLEPRQPQHF
>TRBV6-1|once|NA|TRBJ1-1
TGTGCCAGCAGTGTATTTAACACTGAAGCTTTCTTT
CASSVFNTEAFF
>TRBV21-1|NA|NA|TRBJ1-1
TGTGCCAGCAGCAAAGTCCCCATAGTGAACACTGAAGCTTTCTTT
CASSKVPIVNTEAFF